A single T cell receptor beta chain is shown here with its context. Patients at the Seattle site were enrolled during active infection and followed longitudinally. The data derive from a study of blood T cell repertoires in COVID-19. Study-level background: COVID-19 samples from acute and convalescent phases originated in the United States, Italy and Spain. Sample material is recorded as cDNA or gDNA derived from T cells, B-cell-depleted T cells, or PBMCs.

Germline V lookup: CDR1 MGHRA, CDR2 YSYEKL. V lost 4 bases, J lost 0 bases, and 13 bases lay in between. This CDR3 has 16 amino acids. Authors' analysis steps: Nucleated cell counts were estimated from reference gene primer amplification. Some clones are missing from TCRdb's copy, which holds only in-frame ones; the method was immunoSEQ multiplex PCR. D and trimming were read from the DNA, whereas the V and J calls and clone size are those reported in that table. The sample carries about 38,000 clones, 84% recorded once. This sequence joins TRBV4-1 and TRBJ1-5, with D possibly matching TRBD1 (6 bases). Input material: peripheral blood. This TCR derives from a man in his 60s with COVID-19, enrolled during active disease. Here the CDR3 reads CASSRTGSNSNQPQHF. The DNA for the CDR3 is TGCGCCAGCAGCCGCACAGGGAGTAATAGCAATCAGCCCCAGCATTTT.